This TCR beta chain was identified during a study of control samples from healthy donors and cancer patients. Using immunoSEQ multiplex PCR, the repertoire was profiled, and TCRdb retains in-frame clones only, with some absent. The sample consists of 55,000 to 65,000 clones, approximately 89% of them appearing once. Trimming removed 5 bases from V and 8 bases from J, with 19 bases in between. The CDR3 sequence is 15 residues long. Germline loops: CDR1 LNHNV, CDR2 YYDKDF (reference sequence). Sequenced: PBMCs. V usage is TRBV15 and J usage is TRBJ2-1, with D perhaps matching TRBD1 or TRBD2 (7 bases each). The receptor was isolated from a woman aged 55-70 years with lung cancer. CDR3 DNA sequence: TGTGCCACCAGCGATTGGGGACAGCGGGGCTATGAGCAGTTCTTC. It translates to CATSDWGQRGYEQFF.